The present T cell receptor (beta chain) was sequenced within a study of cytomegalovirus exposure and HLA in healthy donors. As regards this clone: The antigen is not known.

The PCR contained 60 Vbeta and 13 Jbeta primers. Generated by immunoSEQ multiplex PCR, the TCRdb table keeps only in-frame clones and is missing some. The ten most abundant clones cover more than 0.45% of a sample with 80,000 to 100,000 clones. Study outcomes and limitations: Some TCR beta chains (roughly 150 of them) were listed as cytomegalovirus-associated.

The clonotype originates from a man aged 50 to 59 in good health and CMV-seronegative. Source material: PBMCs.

This chain's CDR3 is CASSFITPYEQYF. The CDR3 DNA is TGTGCCAGCAGCTTTATCACTCCCTACGAGCAGTACTTC. The chain recombines TRBV6-6 with TRBJ2-7; D is undetermined. The CDR3 is 13 amino acids. V lost 6 bases and J 2 bases, leaving 11 bases between the germline ends. Germline CDR1 and CDR2: MNHNY and SVGAGI (reference sequence).